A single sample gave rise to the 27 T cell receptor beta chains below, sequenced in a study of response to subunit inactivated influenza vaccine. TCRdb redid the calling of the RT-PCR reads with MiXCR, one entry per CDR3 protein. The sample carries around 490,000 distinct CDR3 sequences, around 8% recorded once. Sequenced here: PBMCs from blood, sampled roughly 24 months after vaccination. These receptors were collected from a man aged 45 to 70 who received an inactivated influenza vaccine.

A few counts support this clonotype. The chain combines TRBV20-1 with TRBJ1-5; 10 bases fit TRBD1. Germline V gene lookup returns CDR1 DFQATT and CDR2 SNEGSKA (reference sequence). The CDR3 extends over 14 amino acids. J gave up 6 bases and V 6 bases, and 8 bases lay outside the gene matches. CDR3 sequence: CSATTGTGAQPQHF. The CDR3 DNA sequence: TGCAGTGCAACAACCGGGACAGGGGCTCAGCCCCAGCATTTT.

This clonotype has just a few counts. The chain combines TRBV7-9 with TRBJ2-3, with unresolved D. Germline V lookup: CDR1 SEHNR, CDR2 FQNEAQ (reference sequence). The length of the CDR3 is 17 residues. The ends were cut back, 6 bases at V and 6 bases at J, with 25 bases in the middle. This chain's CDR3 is CASSHFPDQTFRDTQYF. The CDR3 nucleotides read TGTGCCAGCAGTCACTTCCCGGACCAAACCTTCAGGGATACGCAGTATTTT. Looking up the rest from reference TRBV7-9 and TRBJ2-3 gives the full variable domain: DTGVSQNPRHKITKRGQNVTFRCDPISEHNRLYWYRQTLGQGPEFLTYFQNEAQLEKSRLLSDRFSAERPKGSFSTLEIQRTEQGDSAMYLCASSHFPDQTFRDTQYFGPGTRLTVL.

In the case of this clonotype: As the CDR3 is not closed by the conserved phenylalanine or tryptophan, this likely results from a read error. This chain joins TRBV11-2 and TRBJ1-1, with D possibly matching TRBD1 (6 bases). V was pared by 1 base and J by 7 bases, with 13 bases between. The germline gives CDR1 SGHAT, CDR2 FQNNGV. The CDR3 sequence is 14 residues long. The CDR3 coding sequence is TGTGCCAGCAGCTTAGCCAGGGGCTGGGGTGAAGCTTTCCTT. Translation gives CASSLARGWGEAFL.

For the CDR3, the DNA is TGTGCCAGCAGCCGCGACAGGGCTGCCTACAATGAGCAGTTCTTC. As protein: CASSRDRAAYNEQFF. The rearrangement joins TRBV7-9 to TRBJ2-1; TRBD1 matches 7 bases. In germline, CDR1 is SEHNR, CDR2 FQNEAQ (reference sequence). Germline trimming cut 5 bases from V and 2 bases from J; bases unmatched to any gene: 6. The length of the CDR3 is 15 residues.

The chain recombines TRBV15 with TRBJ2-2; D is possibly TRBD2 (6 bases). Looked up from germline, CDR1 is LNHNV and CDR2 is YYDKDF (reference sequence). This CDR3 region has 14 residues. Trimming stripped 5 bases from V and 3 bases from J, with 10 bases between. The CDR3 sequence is CATSVPGDTGELFF. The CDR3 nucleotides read TGTGCCACCAGCGTTCCGGGGGACACCGGGGAGCTGTTTTTT.

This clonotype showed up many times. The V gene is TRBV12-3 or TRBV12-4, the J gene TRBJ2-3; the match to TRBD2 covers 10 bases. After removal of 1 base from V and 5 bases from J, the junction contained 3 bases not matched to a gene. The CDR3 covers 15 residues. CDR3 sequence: CASSLVAGGRDTQYF. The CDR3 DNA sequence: TGTGCCAGCAGTTTAGTAGCGGGGGGTAGAGATACGCAGTATTTT.

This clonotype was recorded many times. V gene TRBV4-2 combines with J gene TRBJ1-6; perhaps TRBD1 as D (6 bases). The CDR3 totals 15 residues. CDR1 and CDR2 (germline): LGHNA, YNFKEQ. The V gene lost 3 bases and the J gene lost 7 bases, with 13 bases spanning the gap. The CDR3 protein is CASSQSTQGNSPLHF. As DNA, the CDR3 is TGTGCCAGCAGCCAGTCGACACAGGGAAATTCACCCCTCCACTTT.

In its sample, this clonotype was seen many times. The CDR3 spells CASSIQIYEQYF. DNA for the CDR3: TGTGCCAGCAGTATACAGATTTACGAGCAGTACTTC. The chain uses TRBV2 and TRBJ2-7; no firm D call. The V and J ends lost 5 bases and 4 bases respectively, with 9 bases between them. The V gene's germline CDR1 is SNHLY and CDR2 FYNNEI. CDR3 length: 12 amino acids.

As DNA, the CDR3 is TGTGCCAGCAGTTACTCGACACCCTCCTCGGGCTACACCTTC. Its protein product is CASSYSTPSSGYTF. The chain has TRBV6-2 or TRBV6-3 and TRBJ1-2; D ambiguous. The length of the CDR3 is 14 residues. Germline CDR1 reads MNHEY; CDR2 reads SVGEGT. The V and J ends lost 0 bases and 8 bases respectively, with 13 bases between them.

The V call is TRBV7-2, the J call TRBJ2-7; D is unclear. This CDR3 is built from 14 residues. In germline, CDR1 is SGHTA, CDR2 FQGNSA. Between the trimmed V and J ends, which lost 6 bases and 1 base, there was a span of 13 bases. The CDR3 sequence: CASSSRLLSYEQYF. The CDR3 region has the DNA TGTGCCAGCAGTTCACGCCTCCTTTCCTACGAGCAGTACTTC. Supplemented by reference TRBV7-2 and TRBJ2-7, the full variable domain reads GAGVSQSPSNKVTEKGKDVELRCDPISGHTALYWYRQSLGQGLEFLIYFQGNSAPDKSGLPSDRFSAERTGGSVSTLTIQRTQQEDSAVYLCASSSRLLSYEQYFGPGTRLTVT.

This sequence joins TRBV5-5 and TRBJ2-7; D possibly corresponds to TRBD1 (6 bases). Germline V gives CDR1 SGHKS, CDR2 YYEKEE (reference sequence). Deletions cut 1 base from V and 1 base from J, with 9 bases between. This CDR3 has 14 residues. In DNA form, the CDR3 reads TGTGCCAGCAGCTTGCACAGGGAATCCTACGAGCAGTACTTC. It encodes CASSLHRESYEQYF.

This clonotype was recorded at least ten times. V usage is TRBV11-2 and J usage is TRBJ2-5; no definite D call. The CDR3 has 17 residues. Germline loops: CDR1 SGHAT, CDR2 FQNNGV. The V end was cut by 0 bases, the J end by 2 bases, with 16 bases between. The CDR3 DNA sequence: TGTGCCAGCAGCTTAGACCTCATGTTGGGCCAGCAAGAGACCCAGTACTTC. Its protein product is CASSLDLMLGQQETQYF.

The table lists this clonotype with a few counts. CDR3 DNA: TGTGCCAGCAGTTACTCGACCGATTCACCCCTCCACTTT. It codes for CASSYSTDSPLHF. The rearrangement uses TRBV6-5 and TRBJ1-6, with unresolved D. This CDR3 contains 13 residues. Germline V gives CDR1 MNHEY, CDR2 SVGAGI. Between the trimmed V and J ends, which lost 0 bases and 8 bases, there was a span of 5 bases.

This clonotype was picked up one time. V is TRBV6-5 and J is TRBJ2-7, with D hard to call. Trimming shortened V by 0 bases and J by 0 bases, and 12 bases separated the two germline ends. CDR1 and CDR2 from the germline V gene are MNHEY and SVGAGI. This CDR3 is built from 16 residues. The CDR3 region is CASSYSSTSNSYEQYF. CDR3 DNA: TGTGCCAGCAGTTACTCTAGTACATCCAACTCCTACGAGCAGTACTTC.

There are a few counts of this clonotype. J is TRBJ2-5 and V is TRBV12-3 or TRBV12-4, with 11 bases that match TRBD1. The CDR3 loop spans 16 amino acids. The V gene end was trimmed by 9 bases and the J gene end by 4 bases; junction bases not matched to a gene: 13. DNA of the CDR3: TGTGCCAGTCGGGATGGACAGGGGGCTGTAGGAGAGACCCAGTACTTC. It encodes CASRDGQGAVGETQYF.

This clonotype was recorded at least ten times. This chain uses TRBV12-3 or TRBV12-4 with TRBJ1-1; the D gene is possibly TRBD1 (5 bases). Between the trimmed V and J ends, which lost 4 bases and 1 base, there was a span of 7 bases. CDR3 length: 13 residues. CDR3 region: CASSWQGNTEAFF. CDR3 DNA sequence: TGTGCCAGCAGTTGGCAGGGGAACACTGAAGCTTTCTTT.

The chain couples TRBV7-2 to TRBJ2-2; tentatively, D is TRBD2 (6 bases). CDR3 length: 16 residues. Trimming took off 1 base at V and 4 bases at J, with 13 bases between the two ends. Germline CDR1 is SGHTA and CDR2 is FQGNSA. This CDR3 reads CASSLGVGGGTGELFF. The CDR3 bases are TGTGCCAGCAGCTTAGGTGTCGGGGGTGGCACCGGGGAGCTGTTTTTT.

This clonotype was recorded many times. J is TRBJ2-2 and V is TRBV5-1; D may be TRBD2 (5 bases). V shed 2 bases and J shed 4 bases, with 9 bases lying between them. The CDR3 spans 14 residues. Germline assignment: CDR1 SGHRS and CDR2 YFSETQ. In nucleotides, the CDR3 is TGCGCCAGCAGCTTAGAGGGAGCCACCGGGGAGCTGTTTTTT. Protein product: CASSLEGATGELFF.

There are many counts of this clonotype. Written as DNA, the CDR3 is TGTGCCAGCAGGACCTATAATTCACCCCTCCACTTT. As protein: CASRTYNSPLHF. The genes are TRBV5-6 and TRBJ1-6, with unresolved D. Germline lookup yields CDR1 SGHDT and CDR2 YYEEEE. V was shortened by 5 bases and J by 2 bases, with 2 bases between the two germline ends. This CDR3 has 12 residues. Together with reference TRBV5-6 and TRBJ1-6, the CDR3 gives the full variable domain: DAGVTQSPTHLIKTRGQQVTLRCSPKSGHDTVSWYQQALGQGPQFIFQYYEEEERQRGNFPDRFSGHQFPNYSSELNVNALLLGDSALYLCASRTYNSPLHFGNGTRLTVT.

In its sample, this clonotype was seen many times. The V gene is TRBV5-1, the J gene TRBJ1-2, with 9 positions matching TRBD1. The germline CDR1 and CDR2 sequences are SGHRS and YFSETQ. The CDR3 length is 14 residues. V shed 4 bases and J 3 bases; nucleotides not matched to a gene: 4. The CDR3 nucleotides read TGCGCCAGCAGCGTTCGACAGGGGGACTATGGCTACACCTTC. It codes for CASSVRQGDYGYTF.

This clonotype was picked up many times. For the CDR3, the DNA is TGTGCCAGCAGGGCCGCGAGGGGCGGAGTGGTTGGCGGGGAGCTGTTTTTT. Encoded protein: CASRAARGGVVGGELFF. The chain employs TRBV28 and TRBJ2-2; D possibly uses TRBD1 or TRBD2 (5 bases each). The V gene lost 6 bases and the J gene lost 7 bases, with 24 bases spanning the gap. Germline V CDR1 and CDR2: MDHEN, SYDVKM. The CDR3 runs to 17 residues.

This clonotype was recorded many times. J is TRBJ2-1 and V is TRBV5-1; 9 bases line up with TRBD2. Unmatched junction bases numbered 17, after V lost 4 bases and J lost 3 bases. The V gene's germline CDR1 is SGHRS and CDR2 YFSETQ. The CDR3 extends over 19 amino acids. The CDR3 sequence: CASSLRASGALQIYNEQFF. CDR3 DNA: TGCGCCAGCAGCCTAAGGGCTAGCGGGGCGCTACAAATCTACAATGAGCAGTTCTTC.

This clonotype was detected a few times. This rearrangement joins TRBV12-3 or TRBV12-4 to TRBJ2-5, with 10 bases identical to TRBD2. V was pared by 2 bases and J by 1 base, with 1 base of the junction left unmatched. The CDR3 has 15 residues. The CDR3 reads CASSLLAGAQETQYF. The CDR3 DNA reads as TGTGCCAGCAGTTTACTAGCGGGGGCCCAAGAGACCCAGTACTTC.

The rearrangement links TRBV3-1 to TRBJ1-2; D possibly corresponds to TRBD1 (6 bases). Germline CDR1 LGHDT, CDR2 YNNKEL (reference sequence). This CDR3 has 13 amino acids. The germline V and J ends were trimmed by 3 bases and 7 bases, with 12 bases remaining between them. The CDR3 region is CASSHPDRLGYTF. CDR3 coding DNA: TGTGCCAGCAGCCACCCTGACAGGCTTGGCTACACCTTC.

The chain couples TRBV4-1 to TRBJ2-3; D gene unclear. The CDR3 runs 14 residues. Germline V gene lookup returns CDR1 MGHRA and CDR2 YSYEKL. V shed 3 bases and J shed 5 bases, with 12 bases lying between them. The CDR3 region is CASSQRRAIDTQYF. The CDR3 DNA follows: TGCGCCAGCAGCCAGAGGAGAGCAATAGATACGCAGTATTTT.

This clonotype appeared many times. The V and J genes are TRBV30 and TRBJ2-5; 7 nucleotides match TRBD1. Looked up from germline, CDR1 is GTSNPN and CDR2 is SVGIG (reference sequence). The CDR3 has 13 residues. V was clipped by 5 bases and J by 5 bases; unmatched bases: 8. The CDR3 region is CAWALGGFETQYF. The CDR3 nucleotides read TGTGCCTGGGCCTTAGGGGGCTTTGAGACCCAGTACTTC.

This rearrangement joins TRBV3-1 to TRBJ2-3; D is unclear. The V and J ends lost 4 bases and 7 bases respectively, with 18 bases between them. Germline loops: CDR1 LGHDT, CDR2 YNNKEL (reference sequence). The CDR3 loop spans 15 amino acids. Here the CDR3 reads CASSLNPLGAYTQYF. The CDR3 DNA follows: TGTGCCAGCAGCCTAAACCCCCTAGGAGCTTATACGCAGTATTTT.